The TCR beta chain described here comes from a study of T cell changes during pregnancy in multiple sclerosis. Produced via immunoSEQ multiplex PCR; TCRdb's table is partial and in-frame only. The top ten clones hold less than 2% of a sample with under 95,000 clones, approximately 92% of them seen once. The V gene end was trimmed by 1 base and the J gene end by 6 bases; junction bases not matched to a gene: 3. This CDR3 contains 15 residues. The germline CDR1 and CDR2 sequences are SGHKS and YYEKEE (reference sequence). V is TRBV5-5 and J is TRBJ2-1, with 11 bases aligning to TRBD2. The sequencing here drew on peripheral blood, taken in the second trimester of pregnancy. The receptor's source is a female donor with multiple sclerosis, enrolled in a pregnancy study. The CDR3: CASSLLAGGTNEQFF. The DNA for the CDR3 is TGTGCCAGCAGCTTGCTAGCGGGAGGTACCAATGAGCAGTTCTTC.